A selection of T cell receptor beta chains follows, all from one sample in a study of shared clonotypes between healthy human individuals. Clones were read by immunoSEQ multiplex PCR, and TCRdb kept only the in-frame ones, dropping some. The sample includes fewer than 3 million clones, 85% to 95% seen only once; the top ten take about 0.36%. The sample comprised naive CD4+ T cells from PBMCs. The receptors stem from a man younger than 35 in good health. Some clones in this sample may be carry-over from other donors' samples. Both conserved end residues are part of each CDR3. A D gene is named only where the DNA matches it firmly. Rows give clone size only sometimes, using once, few, many, or a class for an expanded clone.

abundance	v_gene	d_gene	j_gene	CDR3aa	CDR3nt
NA	TRBV9	TRBD2	TRBJ2-5	CASSGLAEFSSETQYF	TGTGCCAGCAGCGGACTAGCGGAGTTCAGTTCGGAGACCCAGTACTTC
NA	TRBV11-2	TRBD1	TRBJ2-5	CASSWTGALQETQYF	TGTGCCAGCAGCTGGACAGGGGCGCTCCAAGAGACCCAGTACTTC
once	TRBV9	NA	TRBJ2-7	CASSPRTGAYEQYF	TGTGCCAGCAGCCCACGGACGGGCGCCTACGAGCAGTACTTC
NA	TRBV9	NA	TRBJ2-1	CASSVARRPTYNEQFF	TGTGCCAGCAGCGTAGCGAGGAGGCCCACCTACAATGAGCAGTTCTTC
NA	TRBV28	NA	TRBJ1-5	CASSPDSRLSHADQPQHF	TGTGCCAGCAGTCCGGACAGTCGATTGAGCCATGCCGATCAGCCCCAGCATTTT
few	TRBV2	TRBD1	TRBJ1-1	CASSIQGAGEAFF	TGTGCCAGCAGTATTCAGGGGGCTGGGGAAGCTTTCTTT
NA	TRBV28	NA	TRBJ1-6	CASSPPEGVGPLHF	TGTGCCAGCAGTCCACCCGAGGGGGTCGGGCCCCTCCACTTT
NA	TRBV6-4	NA	TRBJ1-5	CASSPHPGYQPQHF	TGTGCCAGCAGCCCTCATCCCGGGTATCAGCCCCAGCATTTT
NA	TRBV11-2	TRBD1	TRBJ2-7	CASSLDTGTANEQYF	TGTGCCAGCAGCTTAGATACGGGGACAGCGAACGAGCAGTACTTC
NA	TRBV7-2	NA	TRBJ2-7	CASRTGTGTYEQYF	TGTGCCAGCAGAACCGGGACGGGTACCTACGAGCAGTACTTC
once	TRBV6-5	NA	TRBJ1-4	CASSYSGGGEKLFF	TGTGCCAGCAGTTACTCAGGGGGAGGTGAAAAACTGTTTTTT
few	TRBV2	NA	TRBJ1-2	CASSNHNYGYTF	TGTGCCAGCAGTAACCATAACTATGGCTACACCTTC
NA	TRBV28	NA	TRBJ2-7	CASSLFGPTYEQYF	TGTGCCAGCAGTTTATTCGGACCTACCTACGAGCAGTACTTC
few	TRBV30	TRBD1	TRBJ2-2	CAWSKGQWNTGELFF	TGTGCCTGGAGTAAGGGACAGTGGAACACCGGGGAGCTGTTTTTT
NA	TRBV9	NA	TRBJ1-4	CASSVDRGAEKLFF	TGTGCCAGCAGCGTAGACCGGGGCGCTGAAAAACTGTTTTTT
once	TRBV6-5	TRBD2	TRBJ2-3	CASSSLLAGGPDTQYF	TGTGCCAGCAGTTCCCTACTAGCGGGAGGGCCCGATACGCAGTATTTT
NA	TRBV11-1	NA	TRBJ2-7	CASSPQGNSFYEQYF	TGTGCCAGCAGTCCTCAGGGTAATAGTTTCTACGAGCAGTACTTC
NA	TRBV5-1	TRBD1	TRBJ1-5	CASSEGQPNQPQHF	TGCGCCAGCAGCGAGGGACAGCCCAATCAGCCCCAGCATTTT
NA	TRBV7-9	TRBD2	TRBJ2-7	CASSVRTSGVHSYEQYF	TGTGCCAGCAGCGTTAGGACTAGCGGGGTTCACTCCTACGAGCAGTACTTC
NA	TRBV6-5	NA	TRBJ1-2	CASSYSTSGRYGYTF	TGTGCCAGCAGTTACTCGACATCTGGTAGATATGGCTACACCTTC
NA	TRBV6-5	TRBD1	TRBJ1-3	CASSPTGANGNTIYF	TGTGCCAGCAGCCCTACAGGGGCGAACGGAAACACCATATATTTT
NA	TRBV5-1	TRBD2	TRBJ2-1	CASSYLAGGNNEQFF	TGCGCCAGCAGCTACCTAGCGGGGGGGAACAATGAGCAGTTCTTC
NA	TRBV11-2	NA	TRBJ2-3	CASSLGSDTQYF	TGTGCCAGCAGCTTAGGATCCGATACGCAGTATTTT
NA	TRBV6-5	NA	TRBJ1-5	CASSLAGGNQPQHF	TGTGCCAGCAGTTTAGCAGGGGGCAATCAGCCCCAGCATTTT
NA	TRBV27	TRBD1	TRBJ1-2	CASSLFPSQGARGYTF	TGTGCCAGCAGTTTATTTCCGAGTCAGGGGGCGCGGGGCTACACCTTC
once	TRBV28	TRBD1	TRBJ1-2	CASNPGQGISNYGYTF	TGTGCCAGCAATCCGGGACAGGGAATTTCTAACTATGGCTACACCTTC
NA	TRBV9	NA	TRBJ2-1	CASSTGRGAAMLQFF	TGTGCCAGCAGCACAGGGAGGGGTGCCGCAATGCTGCAGTTCTTC
NA	TRBV18	NA	TRBJ2-3	CASSPLASGGATGDTQYF	TGTGCCAGCTCACCACTGGCCTCGGGCGGAGCGACGGGAGATACGCAGTATTTT
NA	TRBV7-3	TRBD1	TRBJ2-7	CASSMTGTSYEQYF	TGTGCCAGCAGCATGACAGGGACCAGCTACGAGCAGTACTTC
NA	TRBV7-2	NA	TRBJ1-1	CASSLGGQSLAAFF	TGTGCCAGCAGCTTGGGGGGACAATCCTTGGCAGCTTTCTTT
NA	TRBV10-3	NA	TRBJ2-3	CAISDNTDTQYF	TGTGCCATCAGTGACAACACAGATACGCAGTATTTT
NA	TRBV5-1	TRBD2	TRBJ2-1	CASSPPGGTSGGNEQFF	TGCGCCAGCAGCCCTCCGGGGGGGACTAGCGGTGGCAATGAGCAGTTCTTC
NA	TRBV2	NA	TRBJ2-1	CASSARTVGNNEQFF	TGTGCCAGCAGTGCAAGGACAGTGGGGAACAATGAGCAGTTCTTC
NA	TRBV27	TRBD2	TRBJ2-7	CASSLLPLAGAYEQYF	TGTGCCAGCAGTTTACTGCCCCTAGCGGGAGCCTACGAGCAGTACTTC
NA	TRBV7-9	NA	TRBJ2-7	CASSLAFSYEQYF	TGTGCCAGCAGCCTTGCCTTCTCCTACGAGCAGTACTTC
NA	TRBV27	TRBD2	TRBJ2-7	CASSLLGRDYSYEQYF	TGTGCCAGCAGTTTATTGGGTCGGGACTATTCCTACGAGCAGTACTTC
few	TRBV10-2	TRBD1	TRBJ1-1	CASTGQMNTEAFF	TGCGCCAGCACGGGACAGATGAACACTGAAGCTTTCTTT
once	TRBV7-6	TRBD2	TRBJ2-7	CASSLVGSGYEQYF	TGTGCCAGCAGCTTAGTCGGTAGCGGGTACGAGCAGTACTTC
NA	TRBV27	NA	TRBJ1-1	CASSFGRFSPPAGKKNTEAFF	TGTGCCAGCAGTTTCGGTCGTTTCTCTCCACCGGCAGGGAAGAAGAACACTGAAGCTTTCTTT
NA	TRBV18	NA	TRBJ1-5	CASSPEPGLNQPQHF	TGTGCCAGCTCACCAGAGCCGGGTTTAAATCAGCCCCAGCATTTT
NA	TRBV6-5	TRBD2	TRBJ2-7	CASSRLAGGYEQYF	TGTGCCAGCAGCAGACTAGCGGGGGGCTACGAGCAGTACTTC
NA	TRBV19	NA	TRBJ2-7	CASSILGNRNEQYF	TGTGCCAGTAGTATTTTAGGGAACCGCAACGAGCAGTACTTC
NA	TRBV12-5	NA	TRBJ2-5	CASGLGLAQYF	TGTGCTAGTGGTTTAGGGCTGGCCCAGTACTTC
NA	TRBV5-1	NA	TRBJ2-1	CASNLGLSYNEQFF	TGCGCCAGCAATTTGGGGCTCTCCTACAATGAGCAGTTCTTC
NA	TRBV4-3	NA	TRBJ1-4	CASSQDWVRGSTATNEKLFF	TGCGCCAGCAGCCAAGATTGGGTGAGGGGGAGTACAGCAACTAATGAAAAACTGTTTTTT
NA	TRBV7-3	NA	TRBJ2-7	CASRLRVAFDYEQYF	TGTGCCAGCAGACTCAGGGTGGCTTTCGACTACGAGCAGTACTTC
NA	TRBV5-1	TRBD1	TRBJ1-3	CASSLGDRGSGNTIYF	TGCGCCAGCAGCTTAGGGGACAGGGGCTCTGGAAACACCATATATTTT
NA	TRBV5-1	NA	TRBJ2-3	CASSSTASLTDTQYF	TGCGCCAGCAGCTCCACGGCCTCCCTCACAGATACGCAGTATTTT
NA	TRBV15	TRBD1	TRBJ1-3	CATSRGTGRDTIYF	TGTGCCACCAGCAGAGGGACAGGGAGGGACACCATATATTTT
NA	TRBV12-5	NA	TRBJ2-3	CASGSGYIGGSTDTQYF	TGTGCTAGTGGTTCCGGATACATAGGCGGGAGCACAGATACGCAGTATTTT
NA	TRBV4-1	NA	TRBJ1-5	CASSQGTYGDQPQHF	TGCGCCAGCAGCCAAGGCACCTACGGGGATCAGCCCCAGCATTTT
NA	TRBV19	NA	TRBJ1-5	CASIEGHIGQPQHF	TGTGCCAGTATCGAGGGCCATATCGGTCAGCCCCAGCATTTT
NA	TRBV28	TRBD2	TRBJ2-1	CASSPRGLAGVEQFF	TGTGCCAGCAGCCCCCGAGGACTAGCGGGAGTTGAGCAGTTCTTC
NA	TRBV6-5	NA	TRBJ2-5	CASSYSGASYQETQYF	TGTGCCAGCAGTTATTCTGGGGCTAGCTACCAAGAGACCCAGTACTTC
NA	TRBV2	NA	TRBJ2-7	CAIYGIRSYEQYF	TGTGCCATCTACGGGATCCGCTCCTACGAGCAGTACTTC
NA	TRBV11-3	NA	TRBJ2-1	CASSLGVTGFDNEQFF	TGTGCCAGCAGCTTAGGAGTTACGGGTTTCGACAATGAGCAGTTCTTC
NA	TRBV28	TRBD2	TRBJ2-7	CASSSPTTSGSSLYF	TGTGCCAGCAGTTCACCAACGACTAGCGGGAGTTCGCTGTACTTC
NA	TRBV2	TRBD1	TRBJ1-4	CASRGSRDRQLFF	TGTGCCAGCAGAGGATCCCGGGACAGGCAACTGTTTTTT
NA	TRBV11-2	TRBD1	TRBJ2-7	CASSQPNDRGYEQYF	TGTGCCAGCAGCCAACCAAACGACAGGGGCTACGAGCAGTACTTC
NA	TRBV29-1	NA	TRBJ1-2	CSVLWGEGYTF	TGCAGCGTTCTGTGGGGAGAGGGCTACACCTTC